This is a list of T cell receptor beta chains from one sample in a study of T-cell reconstitution after alpha-beta-depleted transplantation in children. MiXCR, run by TCRdb on the PCR reads, gives a single entry per CDR3 protein. The data hold about 270,000 distinct CDR3 sequences, with 9.9% observed a single time. Sequencing used PBMCs from the stem cell graft donor, obtained from the stem cell graft. These receptor sequences come from a human donor who donated a stem cell graft to a child with SCID. The CDR3 runs from the conserved cysteine through the conserved F or W. The D gene is left open where the match is weak. Rows may omit the clone size; those that give it use once, few, many or a size class.

D	size	V	J	CDR3	DNA
.	many	TRBV5-8	TRBJ2-2	CASSGVNTGELFF	TGTGCCAGCAGCGGGGTAAACACCGGGGAGCTGTTTTTT
.	many	TRBV12-3/TRBV12-4	TRBJ1-4	CASTPDWEKLFF	TGTGCCAGCACCCCCGACTGGGAAAAACTGTTTTTT
TRBD1	.	TRBV20-1	TRBJ1-4	CSAIGTDGFNEKLFF	TGCAGTGCTATAGGGACAGACGGATTTAATGAAAAACTGTTTTTT
TRBD2	many	TRBV6-2/TRBV6-3	TRBJ2-1	CASSLAAFPYNEQFF	TGTGCCAGCAGTCTAGCGGCCTTCCCCTACAATGAGCAGTTCTTC
.	.	TRBV7-9	TRBJ2-1	CASSSPVLNEQFF	TGTGCCAGCAGCTCCCCAGTACTCAATGAGCAGTTCTTC
TRBD2	.	TRBV29-1	TRBJ2-3	CSVEGTSGVTDTQYF	TGCAGCGTTGAGGGGACTAGCGGGGTCACAGATACGCAGTATTTT
.	.	TRBV19	TRBJ1-6	CASQGLFYNSPLHF	TGTGCCAGTCAGGGGCTCTTCTATAATTCACCCCTCCACTTT
.	many	TRBV6-5	TRBJ2-7	CASSYSAGPYEQYF	TGTGCCAGCAGTTACTCGGCAGGGCCCTACGAGCAGTACTTC
.	.	TRBV2	TRBJ2-3	CASTIRGFQSDTQYF	TGTGCCAGCACTATACGAGGGTTCCAGTCGGATACGCAGTATTTT
.	.	TRBV12-5	TRBJ2-6	CASGPPGTLSSGANVLTF	TGTGCTAGTGGTCCCCCCGGGACTTTAAGCTCTGGGGCCAACGTCCTGACTTTC
.	many	TRBV20-1	TRBJ1-6	CSARDGSAVYNSPLHF	TGCAGTGCTAGGGACGGGTCGGCAGTCTATAATTCACCCCTCCACTTT
.	few	TRBV4-1	TRBJ2-5	CASSQGGFGETQYF	TGCGCCAGCAGCCAAGGTGGATTCGGGGAGACCCAGTACTTC
TRBD1	.	TRBV6-5	TRBJ2-3	CASSYSTGGADTQYF	TGTGCCAGCAGTTACTCGACAGGGGGCGCAGATACGCAGTATTTT
.	few	TRBV11-1	TRBJ2-1	CASSLPGWNNEQFF	TGTGCCAGCAGCTTACCAGGGTGGAACAATGAGCAGTTCTTC
.	many	TRBV25-1	TRBJ1-4	CASSESRNEKLFF	TGTGCCAGCAGTGAATCCAGGAACGAAAAACTGTTTTTT
.	.	TRBV7-2	TRBJ1-4	CASGLGGVSIEKLFF	TGTGCCAGCGGCCTTGGGGGAGTTAGTATAGAAAAACTGTTTTTT
TRBD1	few	TRBV5-6	TRBJ2-1	CASSFNGQGGNEQFF	TGTGCCAGCAGCTTTAATGGACAGGGTGGGAATGAGCAGTTCTTC
.	.	TRBV6-1	TRBJ2-2	CASRSQGPNGELFF	TGTGCCAGCAGATCGCAGGGCCCCAACGGGGAGCTGTTTTTT
.	.	TRBV5-1	TRBJ1-5	CASSREGGQPQHF	TGCGCCAGCAGCCGAGAGGGGGGTCAGCCCCAGCATTTT
.	.	TRBV12-3/TRBV12-4	TRBJ2-2	CASSLIGELFF	TGTGCCAGCAGTTTAATCGGGGAGCTGTTTTTT
TRBD1	.	TRBV29-1	TRBJ2-7	CSASQGTGVDEQYF	TGCAGCGCCTCTCAGGGGACAGGGGTGGACGAGCAGTACTTC
.	.	TRBV20-1	TRBJ2-5	CSASPDWTVRYF	TGCAGTGCTAGTCCTGATTGGACTGTAAGATACTTC
TRBD2	few	TRBV7-3	TRBJ2-1	CASRSASGGYNEQFF	TGTGCCAGCAGATCGGCCAGCGGGGGGTACAATGAGCAGTTCTTC
.	.	TRBV12-3/TRBV12-4	TRBJ1-4	CASSFTGGNEKLFF	TGTGCCAGCAGTTTCACCGGGGGTAATGAAAAACTGTTTTTT
.	few	TRBV2	TRBJ2-7	CASTDLAPAPYEQYF	TGTGCCAGCACGGACTTAGCCCCCGCCCCCTACGAGCAGTACTTC
.	few	TRBV10-3	TRBJ2-1	CAIKGHLDNEQFF	TGTGCCATCAAGGGACATTTAGACAATGAGCAGTTCTTC
.	.	TRBV20-1	TRBJ2-3	CSARDKARVADTQYF	TGCAGTGCTAGAGATAAGGCCAGGGTGGCCGATACGCAGTATTTT
.	.	TRBV5-1	TRBJ1-4	CASSLDGTAHEKLFF	TGCGCCAGCAGCTTGGACGGGACGGCTCATGAAAAACTGTTTTTT
.	few	TRBV12-3/TRBV12-4	TRBJ1-2	CASSSSTGFYGYTF	TGTGCCAGCAGTTCCTCGACAGGTTTCTATGGCTACACCTTC
TRBD1	many	TRBV7-6	TRBJ1-1	CASSLEAGGNTEAFF	TGTGCCAGCAGCTTAGAGGCAGGGGGTAACACTGAAGCTTTCTTT
.	few	TRBV5-1	TRBJ1-1	CASSPDGGMRAEAFF	TGCGCCAGCAGCCCGGATGGGGGTATGAGGGCTGAAGCTTTCTTT
TRBD1	.	TRBV5-1	TRBJ1-3	CASSGGTGTGNTIYF	TGCGCCAGCAGCGGCGGGACAGGGACTGGAAACACCATATATTTT
.	few	TRBV20-1	TRBJ2-7	CSAIGSITYEQYF	TGCAGTGCCATAGGATCCATTACTTACGAGCAGTACTTC
.	.	TRBV6-5	TRBJ2-5	CASSYSDLQETQYF	TGTGCCAGCAGTTACTCGGACTTACAAGAGACCCAGTACTTC
.	few	TRBV2	TRBJ1-1	CASSGQGTEAFF	TGTGCCAGCAGTGGGCAGGGGACTGAAGCTTTCTTT
.	.	TRBV20-1	TRBJ2-7	CSAVTGLVSEQYF	TGCAGTGCTGTAACCGGGCTAGTCAGCGAGCAGTACTTC
.	few	TRBV20-1	TRBJ2-5	CSARDPAGTQYF	TGCAGTGCTAGAGACCCGGCGGGGACCCAGTACTTC
.	many	TRBV14	TRBJ2-5	CASSQARTQYF	TGTGCCAGCAGCCAAGCCCGGACCCAGTACTTC
TRBD2	.	TRBV12-3/TRBV12-4	TRBJ2-7	CASNGGGLPAYEQYF	TGTGCCAGCAACGGCGGGGGACTACCAGCGTACGAGCAGTACTTC
TRBD1	many	TRBV2	TRBJ1-2	CASRGRDRGYGYTF	TGTGCCAGCAGAGGCAGGGACAGGGGCTATGGCTACACCTTC
.	many	TRBV15	TRBJ2-5	CATSRDNQETQYF	TGTGCCACCAGCAGAGATAATCAAGAGACCCAGTACTTC